The clone carrying this TCR beta chain was seen only a few times. The sample belongs to a study of CD8 T cells in ankylosing spondylitis. Making use of molecular barcodes, quantitative 5'-RACE generated TCR beta libraries. TCRdb analysed the 5' RACE reads with MiXCR anew, one entry per CDR3 protein. The sample lists more than 7,500 distinct CDR3 sequences; 3.5% to 4.5% were seen once. This CDR3 comprises 15 residues. Germline V gene data show CDR1 as SGDLS and CDR2 as YYNGEE. Trimming pared 3 bases from V and 0 bases from J, leaving 7 bases between. The clonotype comes from a female donor with ankylosing spondylitis or in good health (not recorded which). The rearrangement links TRBV9 to TRBJ2-6; D unresolved. The specimen sequenced was blood, either unsorted or a sorted T cell fraction (not recorded which). This CDR3 is CASSGANSGANVLTF. CDR3 nucleotide sequence: TGTGCCAGCAGCGGGGCCAACTCTGGGGCCAACGTCCTGACTTTC.